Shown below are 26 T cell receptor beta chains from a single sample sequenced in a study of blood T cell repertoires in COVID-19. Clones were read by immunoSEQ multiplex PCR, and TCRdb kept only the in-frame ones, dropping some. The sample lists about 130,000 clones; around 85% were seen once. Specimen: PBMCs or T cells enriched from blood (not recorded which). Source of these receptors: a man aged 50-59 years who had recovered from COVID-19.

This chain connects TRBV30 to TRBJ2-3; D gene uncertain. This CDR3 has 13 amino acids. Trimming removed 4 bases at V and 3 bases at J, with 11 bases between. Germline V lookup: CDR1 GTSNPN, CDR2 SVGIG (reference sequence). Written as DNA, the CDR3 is TGTGCCTGGATTCCTGGAGTAACAGATACGCAGTATTTT. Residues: CAWIPGVTDTQYF.

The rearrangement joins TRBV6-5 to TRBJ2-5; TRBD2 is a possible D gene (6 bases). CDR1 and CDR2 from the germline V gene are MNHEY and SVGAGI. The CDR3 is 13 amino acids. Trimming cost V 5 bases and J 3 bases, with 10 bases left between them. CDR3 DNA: TGTGCCAGCAGTCGGGACTTTAAAGAGACCCAGTACTTC. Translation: CASSRDFKETQYF.

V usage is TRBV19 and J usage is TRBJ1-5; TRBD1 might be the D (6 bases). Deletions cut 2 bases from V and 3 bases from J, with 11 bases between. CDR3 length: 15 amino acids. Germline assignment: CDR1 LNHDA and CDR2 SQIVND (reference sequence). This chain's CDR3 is CASSIWSGDNQPQHF. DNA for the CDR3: TGTGCCAGTAGTATATGGTCAGGGGACAATCAGCCCCAGCATTTT.

Here the CDR3 DNA reads TGTGCCAGCAGCTTAGTCCCGGGTCCCTACGAGCAGTACTTC. Protein product: CASSLVPGPYEQYF. The chain uses TRBV11-2 and TRBJ2-7, with D unresolved. There are 14 residues in the CDR3. The germline V and J ends were trimmed by 1 base and 2 bases, with 9 bases remaining between them. Per germline, CDR1 SGHAT and CDR2 FQNNGV.

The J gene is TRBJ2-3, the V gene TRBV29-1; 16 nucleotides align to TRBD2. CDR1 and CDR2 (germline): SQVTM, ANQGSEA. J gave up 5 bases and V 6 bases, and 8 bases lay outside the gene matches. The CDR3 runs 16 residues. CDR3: CSVAGLAGGRGDTQYF. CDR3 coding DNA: TGCAGCGTAGCGGGACTAGCGGGGGGGCGTGGAGATACGCAGTATTTT.

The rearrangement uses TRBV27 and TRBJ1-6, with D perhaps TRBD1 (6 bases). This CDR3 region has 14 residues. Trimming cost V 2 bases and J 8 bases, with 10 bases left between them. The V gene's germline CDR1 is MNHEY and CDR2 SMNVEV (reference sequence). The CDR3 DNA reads TGTGCCAGCAGTTTAGGGGGGGCCTATTCACCCCTCCACTTT. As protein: CASSLGGAYSPLHF.

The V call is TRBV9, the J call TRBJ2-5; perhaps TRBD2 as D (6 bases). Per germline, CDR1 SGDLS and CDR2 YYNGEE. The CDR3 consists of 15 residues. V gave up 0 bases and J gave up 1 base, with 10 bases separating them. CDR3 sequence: CASSVGPGVQETQYF. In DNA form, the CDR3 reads TGTGCCAGCAGCGTAGGACCGGGGGTCCAAGAGACCCAGTACTTC.

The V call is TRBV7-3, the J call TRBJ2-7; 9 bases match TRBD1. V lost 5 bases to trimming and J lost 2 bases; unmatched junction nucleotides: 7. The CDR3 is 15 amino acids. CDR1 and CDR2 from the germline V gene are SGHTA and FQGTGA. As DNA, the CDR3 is TGTGCCAGCAGCGTCTACAGGGGGCTTGCCTACGAGCAGTACTTC. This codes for CASSVYRGLAYEQYF.

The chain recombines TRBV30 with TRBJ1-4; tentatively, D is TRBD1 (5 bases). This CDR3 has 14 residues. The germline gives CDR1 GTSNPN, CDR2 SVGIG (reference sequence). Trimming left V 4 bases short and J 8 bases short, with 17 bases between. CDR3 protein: CAWNIQDVAEKLFF. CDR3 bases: TGTGCCTGGAACATACAGGACGTGGCGGAAAAACTGTTTTTT.

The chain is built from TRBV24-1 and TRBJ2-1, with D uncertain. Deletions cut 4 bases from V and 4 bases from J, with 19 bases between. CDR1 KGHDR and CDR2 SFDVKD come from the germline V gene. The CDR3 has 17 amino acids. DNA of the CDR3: TGTGCCACCAGTGACTCCACGAGGCTAGACCTATACAATGAGCAGTTCTTC. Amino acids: CATSDSTRLDLYNEQFF.

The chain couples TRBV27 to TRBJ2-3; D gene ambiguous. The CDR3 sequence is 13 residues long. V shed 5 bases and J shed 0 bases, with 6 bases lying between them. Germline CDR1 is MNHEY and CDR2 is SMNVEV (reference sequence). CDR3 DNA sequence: TGTGCCAGCAGTGTCAAAAGCACAGATACGCAGTATTTT. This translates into CASSVKSTDTQYF.

For the CDR3, the DNA is TGTGCCAGCAGCCAAGACGTCGGCGGGGGGGCTTTGAATGAGCAGTTCTTC. Encoded protein: CASSQDVGGGALNEQFF. This chain links TRBV14 with TRBJ2-1; 9 positions agree with TRBD2. J was trimmed by 7 bases and V by 0 bases; bases with no gene match: 10. This CDR3 spans 17 amino acids. The germline gives CDR1 SGHDN, CDR2 FVKESK.

CDR3 loop: CASSMGLAGGEQYF. CDR3 DNA: TGTGCCAGCAGTATGGGACTAGCGGGGGGCGAGCAGTACTTC. V usage is TRBV27 and J usage is TRBJ2-7, with TRBD2 matching over 15 bases. The CDR3 contains 14 residues. V lost 5 bases, J lost 6 bases, and 2 bases stayed unmatched. Germline loops: CDR1 MNHEY, CDR2 SMNVEV (reference sequence).

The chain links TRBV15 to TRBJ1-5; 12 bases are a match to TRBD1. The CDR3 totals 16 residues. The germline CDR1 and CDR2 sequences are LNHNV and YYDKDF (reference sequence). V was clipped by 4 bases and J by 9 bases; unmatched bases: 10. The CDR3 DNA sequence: TGTGCCACCAGCACCGGGGGACAGGGGGCGGGAGGGCCCCAGCATTTT. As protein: CATSTGGQGAGGPQHF.

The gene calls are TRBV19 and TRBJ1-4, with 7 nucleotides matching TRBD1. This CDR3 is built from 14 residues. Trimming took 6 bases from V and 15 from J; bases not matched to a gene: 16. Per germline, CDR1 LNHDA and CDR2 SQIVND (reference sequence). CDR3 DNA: TGTGCCAGTAGCTTAGGGACAGACCGCCTGCGGGTGTTTTTT. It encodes CASSLGTDRLRVFF.

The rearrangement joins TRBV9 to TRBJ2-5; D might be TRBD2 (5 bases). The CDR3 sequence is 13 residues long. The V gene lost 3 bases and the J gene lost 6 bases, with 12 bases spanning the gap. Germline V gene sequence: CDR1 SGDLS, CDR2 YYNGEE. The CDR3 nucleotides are TGTGCCAGCAGCGGAGGAGGAGTCCAGACCCAGTACTTC. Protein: CASSGGGVQTQYF.

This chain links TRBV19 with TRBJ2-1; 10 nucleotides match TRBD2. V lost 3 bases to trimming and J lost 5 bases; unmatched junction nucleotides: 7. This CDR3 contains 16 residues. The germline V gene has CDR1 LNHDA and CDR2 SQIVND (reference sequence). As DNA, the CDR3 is TGTGCCAGTAGTATTATTCCAGCGGGGGGGAACAATGAGCAGTTCTTC. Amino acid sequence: CASSIIPAGGNNEQFF.

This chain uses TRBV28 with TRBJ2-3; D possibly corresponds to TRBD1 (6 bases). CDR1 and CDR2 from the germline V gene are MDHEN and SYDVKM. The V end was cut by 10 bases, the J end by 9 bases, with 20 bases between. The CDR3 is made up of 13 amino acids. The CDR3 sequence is CATWFGGMRTQYF. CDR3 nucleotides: TGTGCCACCTGGTTTGGGGGCATGCGAACGCAGTATTTT.

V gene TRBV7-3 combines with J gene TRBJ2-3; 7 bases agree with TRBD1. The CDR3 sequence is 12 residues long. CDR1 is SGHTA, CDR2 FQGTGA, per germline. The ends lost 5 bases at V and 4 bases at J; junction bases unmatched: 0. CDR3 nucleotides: TGTGCCAGCAGCCAGGGGGCAGATACGCAGTATTTT. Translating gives CASSQGADTQYF.

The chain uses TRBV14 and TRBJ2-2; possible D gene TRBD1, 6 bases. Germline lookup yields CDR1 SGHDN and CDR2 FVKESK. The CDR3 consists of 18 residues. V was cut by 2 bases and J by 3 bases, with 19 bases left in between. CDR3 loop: CASSQKRTAPMYTGELFF. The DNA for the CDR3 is TGTGCCAGCAGCCAAAAACGGACAGCTCCGATGTACACCGGGGAGCTGTTTTTT. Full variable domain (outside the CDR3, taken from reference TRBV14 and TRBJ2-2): EAGVTQFPSHSVIEKGQTVTLRCDPISGHDNLYWYRRVMGKEIKFLLHFVKESKQDESGMPNNRFLAERTGGTYSTLKVQPAELEDSGVYFCASSQKRTAPMYTGELFFGEGSRLTVL.

The CDR3 DNA is TGTGCCAGTAGTATCTCTGACAGAAGCAATCAGCCCCAGCATTTT. Protein: CASSISDRSNQPQHF. This sequence joins TRBV19 and TRBJ1-5; D perhaps matches TRBD1 (5 bases). CDR3 length: 15 amino acids. Deletions cut 3 bases from V and 1 base from J, with 10 bases between. Germline CDR1 and CDR2: LNHDA and SQIVND (reference sequence).

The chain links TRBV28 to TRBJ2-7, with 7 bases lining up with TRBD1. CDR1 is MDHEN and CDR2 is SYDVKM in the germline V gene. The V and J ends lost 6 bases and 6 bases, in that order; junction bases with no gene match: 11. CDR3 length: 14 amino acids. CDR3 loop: CASSRPPTGLEQYF. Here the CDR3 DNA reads TGTGCCAGCAGCCGCCCCCCGACAGGGCTCGAGCAGTACTTC.

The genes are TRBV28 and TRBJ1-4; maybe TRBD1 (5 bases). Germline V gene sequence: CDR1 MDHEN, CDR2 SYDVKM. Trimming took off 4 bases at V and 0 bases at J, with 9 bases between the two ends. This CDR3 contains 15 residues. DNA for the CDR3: TGTGCCAGCAGTTCGGGGGGGGCAACTAATGAAAAACTGTTTTTT. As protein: CASSSGGATNEKLFF.

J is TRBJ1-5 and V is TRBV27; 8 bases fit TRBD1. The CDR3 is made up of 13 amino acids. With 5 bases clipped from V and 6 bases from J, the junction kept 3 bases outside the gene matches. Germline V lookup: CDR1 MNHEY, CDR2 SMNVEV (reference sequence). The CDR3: CASSPDRGQPQHF. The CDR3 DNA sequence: TGTGCCAGCAGTCCCGACAGGGGTCAGCCCCAGCATTTT.

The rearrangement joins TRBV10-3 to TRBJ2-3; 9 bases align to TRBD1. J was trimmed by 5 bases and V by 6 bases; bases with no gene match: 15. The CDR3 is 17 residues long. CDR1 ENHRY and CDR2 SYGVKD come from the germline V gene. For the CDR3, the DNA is TGTGCCATCAGGGAAAGAATACAGGGGGCGGAGGGAGATACGCAGTATTTT. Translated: CAIRERIQGAEGDTQYF.

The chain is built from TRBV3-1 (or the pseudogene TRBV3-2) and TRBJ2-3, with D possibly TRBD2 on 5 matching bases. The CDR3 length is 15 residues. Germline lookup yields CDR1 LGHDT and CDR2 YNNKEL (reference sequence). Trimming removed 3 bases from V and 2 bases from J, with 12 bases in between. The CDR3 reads CASSQGGGPTDTQYF. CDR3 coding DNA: TGTGCCAGCAGCCAGGGCGGAGGACCCACAGATACGCAGTATTTT.